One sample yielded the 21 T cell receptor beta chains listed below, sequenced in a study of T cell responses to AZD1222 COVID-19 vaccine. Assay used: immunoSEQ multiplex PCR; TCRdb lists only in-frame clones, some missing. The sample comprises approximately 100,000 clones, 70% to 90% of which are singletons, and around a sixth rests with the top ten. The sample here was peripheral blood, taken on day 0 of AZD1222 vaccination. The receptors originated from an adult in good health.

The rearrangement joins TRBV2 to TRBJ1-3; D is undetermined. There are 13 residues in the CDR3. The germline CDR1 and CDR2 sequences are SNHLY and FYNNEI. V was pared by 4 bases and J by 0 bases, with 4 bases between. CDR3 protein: CASSANSGNTIYF. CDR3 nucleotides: TGTGCCAGCAGTGCAAACTCTGGAAACACCATATATTTT.

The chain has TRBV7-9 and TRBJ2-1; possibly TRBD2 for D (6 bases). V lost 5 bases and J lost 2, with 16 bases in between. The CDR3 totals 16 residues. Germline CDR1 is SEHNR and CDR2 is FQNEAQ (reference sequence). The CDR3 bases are TGTGCCAGCAGCCCGCCCGGGAGTACTGCCTACAATGAGCAGTTCTTC. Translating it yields CASSPPGSTAYNEQFF.

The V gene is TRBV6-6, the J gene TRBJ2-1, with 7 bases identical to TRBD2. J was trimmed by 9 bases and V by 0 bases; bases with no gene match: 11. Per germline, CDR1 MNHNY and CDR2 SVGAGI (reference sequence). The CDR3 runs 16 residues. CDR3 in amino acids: CASSYSTSGGVSEQFF. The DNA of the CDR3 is TGTGCCAGCAGTTACTCGACGAGTGGGGGGGTCAGTGAGCAGTTCTTC.

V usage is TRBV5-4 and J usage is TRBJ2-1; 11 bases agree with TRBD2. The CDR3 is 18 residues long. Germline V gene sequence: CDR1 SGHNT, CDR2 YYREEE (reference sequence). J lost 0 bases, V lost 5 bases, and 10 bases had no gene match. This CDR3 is CASRPSSSGGSSYNEQFF. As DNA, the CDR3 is TGTGCCAGCAGACCTAGTTCTAGCGGGGGGAGCTCCTACAATGAGCAGTTCTTC.

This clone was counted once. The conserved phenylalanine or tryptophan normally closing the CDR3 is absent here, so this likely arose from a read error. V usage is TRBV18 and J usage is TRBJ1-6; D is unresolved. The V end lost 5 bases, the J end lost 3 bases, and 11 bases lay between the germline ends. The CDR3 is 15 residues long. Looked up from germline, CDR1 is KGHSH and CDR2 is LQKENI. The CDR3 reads CASSDNTVYNSPLHL. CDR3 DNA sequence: TGTGCCAGCTCAGACAACACGGTCTATAATTCACCCCTCCACCTT.

The CDR3 region is CASSFPANYGYTF. For the CDR3, the DNA is TGTGCCAGCAGTTTTCCAGCTAACTATGGCTACACCTTC. The genes are TRBV12-3 or TRBV12-4 and TRBJ1-2, with D uncertain. This CDR3 is built from 13 residues. The V gene lost 3 bases and the J gene lost 0 bases, with 5 bases spanning the gap.

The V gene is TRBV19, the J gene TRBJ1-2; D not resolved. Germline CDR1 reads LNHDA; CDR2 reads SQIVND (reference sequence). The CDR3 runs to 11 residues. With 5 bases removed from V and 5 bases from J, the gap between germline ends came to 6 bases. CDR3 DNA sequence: TGTGCCAGTAGTGTCGGTTATGGCTACACCTTC. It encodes CASSVGYGYTF.

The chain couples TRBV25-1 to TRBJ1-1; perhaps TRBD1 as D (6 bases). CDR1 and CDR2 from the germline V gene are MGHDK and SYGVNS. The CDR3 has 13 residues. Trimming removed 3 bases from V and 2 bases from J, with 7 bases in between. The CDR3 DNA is TGTGCCAGCAGTGAGGGGGCTAACACTGAAGCTTTCTTT. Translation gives CASSEGANTEAFF.

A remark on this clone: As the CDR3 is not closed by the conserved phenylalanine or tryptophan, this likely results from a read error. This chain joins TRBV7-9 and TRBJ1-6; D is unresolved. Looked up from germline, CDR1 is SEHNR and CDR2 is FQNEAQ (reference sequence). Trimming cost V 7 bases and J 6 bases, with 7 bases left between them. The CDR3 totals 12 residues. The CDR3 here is CASTRLNSPLHL. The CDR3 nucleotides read TGTGCCAGCACCCGGCTTAATTCACCCCTCCACCTT.

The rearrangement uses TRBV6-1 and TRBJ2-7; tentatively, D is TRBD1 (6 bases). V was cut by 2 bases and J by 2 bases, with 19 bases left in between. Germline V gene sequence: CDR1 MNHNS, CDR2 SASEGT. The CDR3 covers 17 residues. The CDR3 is CASSESPGWGQPYEQYF. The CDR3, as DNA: TGTGCCAGCAGTGAAAGCCCTGGGTGGGGGCAACCCTACGAGCAGTACTTC.

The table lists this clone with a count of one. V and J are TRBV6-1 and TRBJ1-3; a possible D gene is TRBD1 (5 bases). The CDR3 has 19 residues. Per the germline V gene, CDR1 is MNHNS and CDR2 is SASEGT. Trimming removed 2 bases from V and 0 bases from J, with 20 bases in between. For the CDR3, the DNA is TGTGCCAGCAGTGAATTCGGGCCTAGGGGAGGGAGCTCTGGAAACACCATATATTTT. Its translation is CASSEFGPRGGSSGNTIYF.

CDR3 in amino acids: CASSLRGGQETQYF. CDR3 DNA: TGTGCCAGCAGCTTACGGGGGGGCCAAGAGACCCAGTACTTC. The chain is built from TRBV11-2 and TRBJ2-5; 8 positions agree with TRBD2. The CDR3 spans 14 residues. Germline V gene data show CDR1 as SGHAT and CDR2 as FQNNGV. V was clipped by 2 bases and J by 1 base; unmatched bases: 0.

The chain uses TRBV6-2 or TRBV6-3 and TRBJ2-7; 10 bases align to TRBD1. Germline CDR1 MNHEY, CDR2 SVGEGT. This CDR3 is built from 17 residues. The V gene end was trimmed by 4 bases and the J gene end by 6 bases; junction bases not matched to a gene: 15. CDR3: CASSSVVRRQGAREQYF. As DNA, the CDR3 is TGTGCCAGCAGTTCGGTAGTTCGGCGACAGGGGGCGCGCGAGCAGTACTTC.

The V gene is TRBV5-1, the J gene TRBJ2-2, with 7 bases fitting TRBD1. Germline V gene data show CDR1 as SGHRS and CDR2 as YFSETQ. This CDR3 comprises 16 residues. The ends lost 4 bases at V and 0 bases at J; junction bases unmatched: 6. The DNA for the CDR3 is TGCGCCAGCAGCGCCCTACAGGGGACGAACACCGGGGAGCTGTTTTTT. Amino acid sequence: CASSALQGTNTGELFF.

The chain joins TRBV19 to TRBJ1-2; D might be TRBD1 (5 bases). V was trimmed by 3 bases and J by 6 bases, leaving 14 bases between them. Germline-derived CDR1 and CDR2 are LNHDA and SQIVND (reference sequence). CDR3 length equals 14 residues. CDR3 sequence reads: CASSMKAGNNGYTF. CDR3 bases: TGTGCCAGTAGTATGAAGGCAGGGAATAATGGCTACACCTTC.

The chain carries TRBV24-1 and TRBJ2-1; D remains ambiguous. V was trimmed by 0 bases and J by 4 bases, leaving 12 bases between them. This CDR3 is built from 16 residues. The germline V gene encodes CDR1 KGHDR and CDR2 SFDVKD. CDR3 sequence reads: CATSDLSVALYNEQFF. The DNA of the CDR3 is TGTGCCACCAGTGATTTGTCCGTGGCACTTTACAATGAGCAGTTCTTC.

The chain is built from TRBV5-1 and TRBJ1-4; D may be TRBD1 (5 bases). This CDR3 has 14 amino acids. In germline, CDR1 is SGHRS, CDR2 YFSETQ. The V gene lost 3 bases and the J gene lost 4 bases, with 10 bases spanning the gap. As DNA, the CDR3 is TGCGCCAGCAGCTCGGGACGGATTAATGAAAAACTGTTTTTT. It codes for CASSSGRINEKLFF.

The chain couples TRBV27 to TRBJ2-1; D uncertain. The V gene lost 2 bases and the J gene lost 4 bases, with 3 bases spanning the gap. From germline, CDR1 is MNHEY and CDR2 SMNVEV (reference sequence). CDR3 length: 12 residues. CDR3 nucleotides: TGTGCCAGCAGTTTAAGGTACAATGAGCAGTTCTTC. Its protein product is CASSLRYNEQFF.

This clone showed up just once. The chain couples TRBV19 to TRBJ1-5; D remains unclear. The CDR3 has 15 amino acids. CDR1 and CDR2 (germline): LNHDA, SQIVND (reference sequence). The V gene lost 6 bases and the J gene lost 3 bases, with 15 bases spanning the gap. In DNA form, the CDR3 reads TGTGCCAGTAGCACACAAACCACAACCAATCAGCCCCAGCATTTT. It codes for CASSTQTTTNQPQHF.

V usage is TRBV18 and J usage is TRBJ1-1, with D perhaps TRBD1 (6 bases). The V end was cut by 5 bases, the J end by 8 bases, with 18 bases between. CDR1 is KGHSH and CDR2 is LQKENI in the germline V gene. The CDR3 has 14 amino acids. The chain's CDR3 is CASSSRRGPTEAFF. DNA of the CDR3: TGTGCCAGCTCATCGCGCAGGGGCCCTACGGAAGCTTTCTTT. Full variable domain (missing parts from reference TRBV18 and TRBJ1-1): NAGVMQNPRHLVRRRGQEARLRCSPMKGHSHVYWYRQLPEEGLKFMVYLQKENIIDESGMPKERFSAEFPKEGPSILRIQQVVRGDSAAYFCASSSRRGPTEAFFGQGTRLTVV.

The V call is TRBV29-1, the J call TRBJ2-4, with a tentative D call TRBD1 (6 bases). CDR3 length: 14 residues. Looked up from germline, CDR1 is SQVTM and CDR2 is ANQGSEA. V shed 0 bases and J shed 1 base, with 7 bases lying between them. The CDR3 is CSVEEGAAKNIQYF. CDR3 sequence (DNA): TGCAGCGTTGAAGAGGGGGCGGCCAAAAACATTCAGTACTTC.